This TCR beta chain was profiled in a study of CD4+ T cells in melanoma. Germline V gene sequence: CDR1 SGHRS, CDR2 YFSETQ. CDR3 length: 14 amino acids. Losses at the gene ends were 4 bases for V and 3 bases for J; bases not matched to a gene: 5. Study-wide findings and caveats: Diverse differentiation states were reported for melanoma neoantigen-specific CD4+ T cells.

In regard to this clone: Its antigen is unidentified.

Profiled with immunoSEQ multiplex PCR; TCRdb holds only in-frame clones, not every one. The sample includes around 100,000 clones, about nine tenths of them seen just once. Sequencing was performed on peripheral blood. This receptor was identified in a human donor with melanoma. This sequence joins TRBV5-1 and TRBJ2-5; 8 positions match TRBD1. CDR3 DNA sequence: TGCGCCAGCAGCCAGACAGGGGTGGAAGAGACCCAGTACTTC. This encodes CASSQTGVEETQYF.